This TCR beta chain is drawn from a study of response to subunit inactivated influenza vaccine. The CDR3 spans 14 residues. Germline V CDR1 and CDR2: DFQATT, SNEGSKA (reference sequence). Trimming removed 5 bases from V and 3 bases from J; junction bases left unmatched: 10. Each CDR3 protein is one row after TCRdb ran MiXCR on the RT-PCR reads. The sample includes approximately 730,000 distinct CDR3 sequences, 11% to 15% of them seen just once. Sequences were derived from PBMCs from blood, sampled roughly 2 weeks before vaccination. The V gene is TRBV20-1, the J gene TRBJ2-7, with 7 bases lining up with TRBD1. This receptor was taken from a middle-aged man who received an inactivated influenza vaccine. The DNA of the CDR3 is TGCAGTGCTCGTATAACGGGACAGCTCTACGAGCAGTACTTC. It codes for CSARITGQLYEQYF.